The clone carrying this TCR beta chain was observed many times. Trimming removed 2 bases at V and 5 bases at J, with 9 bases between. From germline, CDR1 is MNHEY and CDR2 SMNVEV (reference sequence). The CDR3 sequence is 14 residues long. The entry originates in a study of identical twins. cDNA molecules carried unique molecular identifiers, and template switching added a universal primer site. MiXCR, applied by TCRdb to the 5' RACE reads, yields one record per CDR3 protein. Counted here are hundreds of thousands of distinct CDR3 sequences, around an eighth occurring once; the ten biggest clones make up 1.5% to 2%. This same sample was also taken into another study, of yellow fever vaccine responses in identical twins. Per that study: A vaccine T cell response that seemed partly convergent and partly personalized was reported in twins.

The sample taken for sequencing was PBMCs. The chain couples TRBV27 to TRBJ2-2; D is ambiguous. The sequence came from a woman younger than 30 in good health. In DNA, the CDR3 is TGTGCCAGCAGTTTAAACTCAGGAACCGGGGAGCTGTTTTTT. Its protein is CASSLNSGTGELFF.